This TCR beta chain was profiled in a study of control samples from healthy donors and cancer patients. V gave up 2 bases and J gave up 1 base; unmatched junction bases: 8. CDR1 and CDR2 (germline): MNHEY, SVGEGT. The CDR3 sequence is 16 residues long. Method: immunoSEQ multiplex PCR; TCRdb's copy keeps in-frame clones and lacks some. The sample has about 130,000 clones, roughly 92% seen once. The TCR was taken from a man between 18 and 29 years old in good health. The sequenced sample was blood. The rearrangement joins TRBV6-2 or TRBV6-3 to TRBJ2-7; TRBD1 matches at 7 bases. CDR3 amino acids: CASSYRLWDSSYEQYF. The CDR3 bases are TGTGCCAGCAGTTACAGGTTGTGGGACAGTTCCTACGAGCAGTACTTC.